This TCR beta chain was found in a study of spatial heterogeneity in lung cancer (dated 2019 in TCRdb). Notes on the research overall: Beta-chain transcripts were consistently detected in greater numbers than alpha-chain transcripts, which likely reflects a higher abundance of beta-chain transcripts. In the raw uncorrected reads, each unique combination of TCR and UMI appeared more than ten times on average. At surgery, hundreds of tumor regions, 61 to 65 matched nontumor lung samples and about 56 PBMC samples were TCR-sequenced for both alpha and beta chains. The study quantitatively compared TCR alpha and beta repertoires across multiple tumor regions, matched nontumor lung and blood in non-small cell lung cancer. Nonsynonymous mutation counts, determined by whole-exome sequencing of tumor tissue, were related to features of the TCR repertoire. TCR transcript counts in tumor regions correlated strongly with a T cell transcriptional module score from matched bulk RNA-seq.

This clonotype was observed a few times. What this receptor recognizes is not known. The sample holds no much larger clone one base away, and base qualities are not on file. The time point tag for this specimen amounts to: sample taken at primary tumor resection. The donors were 72 patients from the lung TRACERx cohort who had early-stage, untreated non-small cell lung cancer. For TCR sequencing, whole RNA was extracted from tumor and nontumor lung tissue, or from cryopreserved PBMC samples, and no cell sorting was done. Only patients for whom sufficient RNA was available from at least two tumor regions were selected for TCR sequencing. A lung pathologist reviewed the tumor and adjacent nontumor lung specimens before the specimens were selected. The CDR3 numbers 14 residues from cysteine through phenylalanine. The entry retains the CDR3 DNA only, 42 bases that are in frame from base 1. Reading the germline V gene gives CDR1 SGHRS and CDR2 YFSETQ. Cut back by 4 bases and 0 bases, the V and J ends lie 10 bases apart.

Results the study describes overall, beyond this receptor: The count of ubiquitous expanded TCRs correlated with the count of ubiquitous nonsynonymous mutations, and the count of regional expanded TCRs correlated with the count of regional nonsynonymous mutations. A correlation was observed between the number of expanded intratumoral alpha and beta TCRs and the tumor nonsynonymous mutation count. Confirming at a functional level the hypothesis that regional TCRs recognize regional mutations was considered to require additional single-cell paired TCR alpha and beta sequencing. Estimated TCR-seq coverage of tumor T cells was only about 7.2% for alpha chains and around 13% for beta chains.

Libraries were prepared through 5' RACE. Sequencing instrument: NextSeq 500. The TCR library protocol attached a unique molecular identifier to each TCR cDNA molecule to allow correction of PCR and sequencing errors. The authors' analysis ran thus. Decombinator tools were used for TCR identification, UMI-based error correction and CDR3 extraction. TCRs above a frequency of 2 per 1,000, corresponding to the top 1% of the tumor frequency distribution, were defined as expanded. Expanded tumor TCRs were classed as regional if statistically deemed absent (corrected P<0.05) from at least one tumor region, otherwise ubiquitous. Renyi diversity was calculated using the R vegan package after each repertoire was subsampled 100 times to 5,000 TCRs. CDR3 similarity networks were built from amino acid triplet string-kernel similarity, with CDR3s being connected when pairwise similarity was above 0.82. TCRdb ran its own pipeline on the public reads, namely fastp trimming at Q25 and MiXCR clone calling, and kept in-frame beta chains. CDR3 protein sequences are deduplicated, and each keeps its most common genes and DNA. TCRdb, not the authors, supplied the V and J calls. The sample table lists around 9,000 distinct CDR3 sequences, roughly 6.8% of them with a count of one. The ten largest clones add up to around 29% of the sample.

Recombination connected TRBV5-1 to TRBJ1-1, and possibly TRBD1, on 5 matching bases. The source material was lung tumor tissue, sampled at surgery. The TCR comes from a male donor with early-stage non-small cell lung cancer. The DNA sequence is TGCGCCAGCAGCGGGGACGCGATGAACACTGAAGCTTTCTTT. It is translated as CASSGDAMNTEAFF.